Each of the 26 T cell receptor beta chains below was sequenced from the same sample in a study of a mutant IDH1 vaccine in newly diagnosed glioma (dated by TCRdb to about 2021). The sample's time point label, in plain terms: week 35, safety follow-up. Each vaccine dose, consisting of 300 ug of a 20-mer mutant IDH1 peptide in Montanide, was administered subcutaneously with topical imiquimod. Library preparation used the immunoSEQ multiplex PCR assay. Here the immuneACCESS table is served through TCRdb, limited to in-frame sequences with V and J called. Missing clones are a known gap in these copies; in checked studies unresolved V genes cover under half, and the rest lacks a known reason. The sample yields roughly 60,000 clones; more than 80% were counted once. The ten largest account for 5.4% of the sample. These receptors' targets are unknown. The source was PBMCs, collected from a glioma patient whose treatment included an IDH1 peptide vaccine. The receptor set was obtained from a man in his forties with glioma.

Note on this clone: The same CDR3 is also encoded by other DNA sequences in this sample. The chain carries TRBV19 and TRBJ2-1, with no clear D. The germline V gene encodes CDR1 LNHDA and CDR2 SQIVND (reference sequence). This CDR3 region has 11 residues. V lost 7 bases and J 6 bases, leaving 7 bases between the germline ends. The CDR3 DNA follows: TGTGCCAGTACATGGCGCAATGAGCAGTTCTTC. This codes for CASTWRNEQFF.

The V gene is TRBV5-6, the J gene TRBJ2-2; TRBD2 agrees at 9 bases. Germline V gene lookup returns CDR1 SGHDT and CDR2 YYEEEE. The trim removed 5 bases at V and 5 bases at J, leaving 4 bases unmatched. CDR3 length: 14 amino acids. For the CDR3, the DNA is TGTGCCAGCAGGTCGCTAGCGGGGACCGGGGAGCTGTTTTTT. Protein sequence: CASRSLAGTGELFF.

The V gene is TRBV6-4, the J gene TRBJ2-3; 8 bases agree with TRBD2. Germline V gene data show CDR1 as MRHNA and CDR2 as SNTAGT. The CDR3 extends over 16 amino acids. V shed 5 bases and J 4 bases; nucleotides not matched to a gene: 11. This CDR3 is CASSLGGSGVPDTQYF. The CDR3 DNA follows: TGTGCCAGCAGTCTTGGTGGTAGCGGGGTCCCAGATACGCAGTATTTT.

The chain links TRBV9 to TRBJ2-5; 8 nucleotides align to TRBD2. Per the germline V gene, CDR1 is SGDLS and CDR2 is YYNGEE. This CDR3 has 14 amino acids. The junction had 3 bases not matched to a gene; V was cut back by 4 bases and J by 1 base. The CDR3 nucleotides read TGTGCCAGCAGCTTCACTAGCGGCCAAGAGACCCAGTACTTC. Its protein product is CASSFTSGQETQYF.

This chain links TRBV18 with TRBJ1-6, with 8 bases aligning to TRBD1. V shed 3 bases, J shed 0 bases, and the junction held 1 base outside the gene matches. The CDR3 runs to 16 residues. Germline-derived CDR1 and CDR2 are KGHSH and LQKENI. CDR3 protein: CASSPTGVSYNSPLHF. DNA of the CDR3: TGTGCCAGCTCACCGACAGGGGTCTCCTATAATTCACCCCTCCACTTT.

The chain combines TRBV11-2 with TRBJ1-5; maybe TRBD1 (5 bases). In germline, CDR1 is SGHAT, CDR2 FQNNGV. This CDR3 is 15 amino acids long. V was trimmed by 1 base and J by 3 bases, leaving 10 bases between them. Here the CDR3 DNA reads TGTGCCAGCAGCTTAGTCCCAGGGATCAATCAGCCCCAGCATTTT. Protein product: CASSLVPGINQPQHF.

This clone was seen a few times. The rearrangement uses TRBV21-1 and TRBJ1-1. TRBV21-1 is a pseudogene. This CDR3 has 10 amino acids. In nucleotides, the CDR3 is TGTGCCAGCCTGGGCACTGAAGCTTTCTTT. Translating it yields CASLGTEAFF.

This clone was picked up one time. The rearrangement links TRBV15 to TRBJ2-7; 8 nucleotides align to TRBD2. Germline CDR1 and CDR2: LNHNV and YYDKDF (reference sequence). With 5 bases clipped from V and 7 bases from J, the junction kept 7 bases outside the gene matches. This CDR3 has 13 amino acids. CDR3 sequence: CATSVTSGGEQYF. The CDR3 nucleotides read TGTGCCACCAGCGTAACAAGCGGGGGAGAGCAGTACTTC.

The gene calls are TRBV2 and TRBJ2-5; D unclear. The DNA end is more similar to TRBJ2-7, so the J call may be wrong. The CDR3 is 13 amino acids. Per the germline V gene, CDR1 is SNHLY and CDR2 is FYNNEI. The CDR3 sequence: CASSEPFAYEQYF. The CDR3 nucleotides are TGTGCCAGCAGTGAACCCTTTGCCTACGAGCAGTACTTC.

The rearrangement links TRBV5-8 to TRBJ2-7; 8 bases align to TRBD1. The germline gives CDR1 SGHTS, CDR2 YDEGEE. This CDR3 spans 16 amino acids. J was trimmed by 4 bases and V by 4 bases; bases with no gene match: 13. The CDR3, as DNA: TGTGCCAGCAGCCCCAGGCGGCAGGGGGCGTTTTACGAGCAGTACTTC. Its protein product is CASSPRRQGAFYEQYF.

This rearrangement joins TRBV7-8 to TRBJ2-5; D is unresolved. This CDR3 is 14 amino acids long. V lost 3 bases and J lost 1, with 9 bases in between. The germline V gene has CDR1 SGHVS and CDR2 FQNEAQ. CDR3 bases: TGTGCCAGCAGCTTCCCGGGTATCCAAGAGACCCAGTACTTC. Encoded protein: CASSFPGIQETQYF.

The table lists this clone with a few counts. The chain couples TRBV10-3 to TRBJ1-5; 9 positions match TRBD1. The V and J ends lost 11 bases and 7 bases, in that order; junction bases with no gene match: 12. This CDR3 region has 14 residues. Germline V CDR1 and CDR2: ENHRY, SYGVKD. The CDR3 region is CAAGTGRALQPQHF. The CDR3 DNA reads as TGTGCCGCTGGGACAGGGAGGGCTTTACAGCCCCAGCATTTT.

The chain joins TRBV4-3 to TRBJ2-3; the match to TRBD2 covers 10 bases. Germline trimming cut 4 bases from V and 4 bases from J; bases unmatched to any gene: 23. The CDR3 contains 21 residues. The germline gives CDR1 LGHNA, CDR2 YSLEER. The CDR3 DNA is TGCGCCAGCAGCCCACCGGCAACCCGAGAGTTAGCGGGAGGTCCCGCAGATACGCAGTATTTT. Protein: CASSPPATRELAGGPADTQYF.

The rearrangement links TRBV19 to TRBJ1-1; D call uncertain. Trimming cost V 2 bases and J 8 bases, with 12 bases left between them. The CDR3 has 13 amino acids. Germline V lookup: CDR1 LNHDA, CDR2 SQIVND (reference sequence). The CDR3 here is CASSIWGAPEAFF. For the CDR3, the DNA is TGTGCCAGTAGTATATGGGGAGCTCCGGAAGCTTTCTTT.

V and J are TRBV2 and TRBJ2-2; no clear D. CDR1 SNHLY and CDR2 FYNNEI come from the germline V gene. CDR3 size: 14 residues. V was pared by 3 bases and J by 5 bases, with 10 bases between. In DNA, the CDR3 is TGTGCCAGCAGTGAGGTGGCTACTACCGGGGAGCTGTTTTTT. It encodes CASSEVATTGELFF.

V is TRBV4-1 and J is TRBJ1-2; D might be TRBD1 (5 bases). V lost 4 bases and J 3 bases, leaving 15 bases between the germline ends. The germline CDR1 and CDR2 sequences are MGHRA and YSYEKL. This CDR3 is built from 15 residues. The CDR3 sequence: CASSPTGQKDYGYTF. DNA of the CDR3: TGCGCCAGCAGCCCCACAGGTCAGAAGGACTATGGCTACACCTTC.

The chain joins TRBV2 to TRBJ2-1; D could derive from TRBD1 or TRBD2 (5 bases each). The CDR3 is 12 amino acids. Germline assignment: CDR1 SNHLY and CDR2 FYNNEI. V lost 3 bases to trimming and J lost 8 bases, with 8 bases between them. The CDR3: CASSERGHEQFF. CDR3 in DNA: TGTGCCAGCAGTGAGAGGGGACATGAGCAGTTCTTC.

This chain links TRBV2 with TRBJ1-2; the D is unclear. V lost 3 bases and J 4 bases, leaving 12 bases between the germline ends. Germline V lookup: CDR1 SNHLY, CDR2 FYNNEI. CDR3 size: 14 residues. For the CDR3, the DNA is TGTGCCAGCAGTGAGGGAACAGCCATCTATGGCTACACCTTC. Translated: CASSEGTAIYGYTF.

The J gene is TRBJ1-2, the V gene TRBV19, with 10 nucleotides matching TRBD1. The CDR3 is 15 residues long. Germline V gene data show CDR1 as LNHDA and CDR2 as SQIVND (reference sequence). V shed 6 bases and J 7 bases; nucleotides not matched to a gene: 11. The CDR3 here is CASRTTGGRFVGYTF. As DNA, the CDR3 is TGTGCCAGTAGGACGACAGGGGGCAGATTCGTTGGCTACACCTTC.

This chain connects TRBV11-2 to TRBJ1-2; D not resolved. The CDR3 contains 14 residues. Per the germline V gene, CDR1 is SGHAT and CDR2 is FQNNGV. The V end was cut by 3 bases, the J end by 4 bases, with 12 bases between. The CDR3 reads CASSLNGILYGYTF. CDR3 sequence (DNA): TGTGCCAGCAGCTTGAACGGGATACTCTATGGCTACACCTTC.

The chain is built from TRBV6-4 and TRBJ2-3; 15 positions agree with TRBD2. The ends lost 7 bases at V and 2 bases at J; junction bases unmatched: 13. Per the germline V gene, CDR1 is MRHNA and CDR2 is SNTAGT. CDR3 length: 19 amino acids. The DNA for the CDR3 is TGTGCCAGCATCCGACCCGGGACTAGCGGGGGGCCAGACACAGATACGCAGTATTTT. Its protein is CASIRPGTSGGPDTDTQYF.

This chain uses TRBV19 with TRBJ1-5; TRBD1 agrees at 9 bases. V was clipped by 7 bases and J by 5 bases; unmatched bases: 6. The CDR3 sequence is 14 residues long. Germline V gives CDR1 LNHDA, CDR2 SQIVND (reference sequence). DNA of the CDR3: TGTGCCAGTACCACGACAGGGGGTGATCAGCCCCAGCATTTT. Amino acids: CASTTTGGDQPQHF.

V and J are TRBV18 and TRBJ1-2; D might be TRBD1 (6 bases). Per germline, CDR1 KGHSH and CDR2 LQKENI. CDR3 length: 13 amino acids. Trimming stripped 3 bases from V and 2 bases from J, with 7 bases between. DNA of the CDR3: TGTGCCAGCTCACCTACAGGGAACTATGGCTACACCTTC. This gives the protein CASSPTGNYGYTF.

The chain combines TRBV4-3 with TRBJ1-5; D is perhaps TRBD1 (6 bases). The CDR3 spans 18 residues. Per the germline V gene, CDR1 is LGHNA and CDR2 is YSLEER. V was shortened by 1 base and J by 2 bases, with 18 bases between the two germline ends. The CDR3 DNA follows: TGCGCCAGCAGCCAAGCCCAGGTAGGGGGTATGGGCAATCAGCCCCAGCATTTT. Protein product: CASSQAQVGGMGNQPQHF.

The gene calls are TRBV4-3 and TRBJ1-1, with no clear D. Trimming pared 0 bases from V and 0 bases from J, leaving 8 bases between. CDR1 and CDR2 from the germline V gene are LGHNA and YSLEER. The CDR3 has 15 amino acids. The CDR3 loop is CASSQDWRLNTEAFF. For the CDR3, the DNA is TGCGCCAGCAGCCAAGATTGGCGTTTGAACACTGAAGCTTTCTTT.

The J gene is TRBJ2-1, the V gene TRBV6-5; D is unclear. V lost 0 bases to trimming and J lost 9 bases, with 12 bases between them. Germline lookup yields CDR1 MNHEY and CDR2 SVGAGI. This CDR3 region has 14 residues. This CDR3 is CASSYSGPDSEQFF. CDR3 in DNA: TGTGCCAGCAGTTACTCCGGCCCGGATAGTGAGCAGTTCTTC.